This T cell receptor (beta chain) was retrieved from a study of blood T cell repertoires in COVID-19. Methods used by the authors: Reference gene primer amplification in the assay estimated nucleated cell counts. Sequenced by immunoSEQ multiplex PCR; TCRdb stores in-frame clones only, minus some. D and trimming were read from the DNA, whereas the V and J calls and clone size are those reported in that table. The sample includes hundreds of thousands of clones, roughly 84% of them seen just once. The sample consisted of PBMCs or T cells enriched from blood (not recorded which). The TCR comes from a woman aged 18 to 35 who had been exposed to COVID-19.

The DNA of the CDR3 is TGCAGCGTTGATTCCGGGACAGTAAAAATGCACCCTGAAGCTTTCTTT. Its translation: CSVDSGTVKMHPEAFF. This sequence joins TRBV29-1 and TRBJ1-1; 7 nucleotides align to TRBD1. V was clipped by 3 bases and J by 6 bases; unmatched bases: 16. Germline V CDR1 and CDR2: SQVTM, ANQGSEA. This CDR3 contains 16 residues.